This TCR beta chain emerged from a study of T cells in localized non-small cell lung cancer. Study-level findings and limits: Appearance in adjacent lung was seen for a median about 58 of the top 100 tumor clones. Greater blood T cell density accompanied longer overall survival.

On this clone: Antigen: not known.

The length of the CDR3 is 16 residues. Germline values: CDR1 ENHRY, CDR2 SYGVKD. Trimming at V came to 3 bases and at J to 6 bases, leaving 10 bases not matched to a gene. Here immunoSEQ multiplex PCR was the method, and the copy in TCRdb shows in-frame clones only, minus some. The top ten clones hold around 15% of a sample with over 25,000 clones, just under 80% of them seen once. The material sequenced was peripheral blood, taken before any cancer treatment. The V and J genes are TRBV10-3 and TRBJ2-3, with TRBD2 identical over 9 bases. The receptor was derived from a male donor aged 60 or over with stage III squamous cell lung carcinoma. DNA of the CDR3: TGTGCCATCAGTGACCAGGGGGGACTAGCAAGGGATACGCAGTATTTT. It yields the protein CAISDQGGLARDTQYF.